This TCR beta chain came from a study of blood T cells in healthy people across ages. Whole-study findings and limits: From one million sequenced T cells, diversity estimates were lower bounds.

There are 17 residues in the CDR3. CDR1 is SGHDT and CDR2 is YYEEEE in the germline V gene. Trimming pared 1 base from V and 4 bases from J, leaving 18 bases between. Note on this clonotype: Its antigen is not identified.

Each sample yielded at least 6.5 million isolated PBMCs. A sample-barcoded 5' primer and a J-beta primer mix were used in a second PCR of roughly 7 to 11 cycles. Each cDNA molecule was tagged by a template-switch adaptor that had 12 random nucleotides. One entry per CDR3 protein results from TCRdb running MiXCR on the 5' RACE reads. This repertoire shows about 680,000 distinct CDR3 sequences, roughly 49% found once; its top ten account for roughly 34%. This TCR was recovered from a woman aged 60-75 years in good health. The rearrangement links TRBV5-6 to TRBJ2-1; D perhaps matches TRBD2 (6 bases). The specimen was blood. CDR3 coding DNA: TGTGCCAGCAGCTTGTTTCAGAGGACAAGCGGGTACAATGAGCAGTTCTTC. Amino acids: CASSLFQRTSGYNEQFF.